This T cell receptor (beta chain) appears in the sequencing data of a study of shared clonotypes between healthy human individuals. Concerning this clone: Its target is unknown.

Notes on the study in general: Unshared clonotypes carried lower generation probabilities than those common to all four donors. Across subsets, estimated richness was generally greater for naive than for memory populations.

CD45RO-negative, CCR7-positively selected cells formed the naive CD8 fraction, excluding terminally differentiated effector memory CD45RA+ cells. Genomic DNA of each subset was evenly split across several immunoSEQ plates. Using about 220 ng DNA, roughly 33,000 T cell genomes, the sorted-subset replicate PCRs were run. The method was immunoSEQ multiplex PCR; TCRdb's version includes in-frame clones alone and lacks a portion of them. The table shows about 2.1 million clones, with 80% to 95% occurring only once. The germline V gene encodes CDR1 SGDLS and CDR2 YYNGEE. Trimming shortened V by 0 bases and J by 12 bases, and 13 bases separated the two germline ends. There are 13 residues in the CDR3.

Sequences were obtained from naive CD8+ T cells from PBMCs. The genes are TRBV9 and TRBJ2-1; tentatively, D is TRBD2 (5 bases). The receptor was isolated from a man younger than 35 in good health. Some clones in this sample may be carry-over from other donors' samples. CDR3 DNA sequence: TGTGCCAGCAGCGTAGACGTTAGCGCACCGCAGTTCTTC. It encodes CASSVDVSAPQFF.